What follows is one TCR beta chain and its context. This record belongs to a study of blood T cell repertoires in COVID-19. Repertoires were generated with immunoSEQ multiplex PCR, while TCRdb's copy carries only in-frame clones and drops some. The sample lists 200,000 to 250,000 clones; 83% were seen once. Germline V gene sequence: CDR1 LNHDA, CDR2 SQIVND (reference sequence). V was pared by 3 bases and J by 8 bases, with 11 bases between. This CDR3 is built from 13 residues. The sample consisted of PBMCs or T cells enriched from blood (not recorded which). The rearrangement links TRBV19 to TRBJ2-1; TRBD2 is a possible D gene (6 bases). This TCR came from a woman aged 40 to 50 who had been exposed to COVID-19. CDR3: CASSISGVHEQFF. The CDR3 DNA is TGTGCCAGTAGTATTTCGGGAGTCCATGAGCAGTTCTTC.